This TCR beta chain originates from a study of blood T cell repertoires in COVID-19. Study processing details: Cell counts per sample came from amplifying reference gene primers. The assay was immunoSEQ multiplex PCR, and TCRdb's table has in-frame clones only and misses some. V and J calls and clone size come straight from that table; D and trimming were deduced from the DNA. The data show about 150,000 clones, more than 75% seen once. Trimming removed 1 base at V and 7 bases at J, with 10 bases between. This CDR3 comprises 13 residues. This clone turned up a few times. This clonotype was obtained from a man aged 55-75 years with acute or convalescent COVID-19. The chain recombines TRBV12-3 or TRBV12-4 with TRBJ1-2; D is perhaps TRBD1 (6 bases). Specimen: peripheral blood. Here the CDR3 DNA reads TGTGCCAGCAGTTTAGGGTCAGGGGTTGGCTACACCTTC. Translated, it gives CASSLGSGVGYTF.